Listed below are T cell receptor beta chains from one sample, sequenced in a study of blood T cell repertoires in COVID-19. The protocol was immunoSEQ multiplex PCR, while the TCRdb copy is restricted to in-frame clones and leaves out a portion. This table holds about 68,000 clones, 70% to 90% found once. The material sequenced was peripheral blood. The receptor set was obtained from a man aged 50 or older with acute or convalescent COVID-19. The CDR3 runs from the conserved cysteine through the conserved F or W. Each record gives: D gene, V gene, clone size, J gene, CDR3 protein, CDR3 DNA. D genes are given only for firm matches. The size entry is marked missing in some rows and otherwise reads once, few, many or a size class.

D: TRBD2; V: TRBV2; size: NA; J: TRBJ2-5; CDR3: CASGLAGQETQYF; DNA: TGTGCCAGCGGGCTAGCGGGCCAAGAGACCCAGTACTTC
D: NA; V: TRBV11-2; size: NA; J: TRBJ1-1; CDR3: CASSLRGARDTEAFF; DNA: TGTGCCAGCAGCTTACGGGGGGCGCGTGACACTGAAGCTTTCTTT
D: TRBD2; V: TRBV28; size: NA; J: TRBJ2-1; CDR3: CASRTLAGGSNEQFF; DNA: TGTGCCAGCAGGACACTAGCGGGGGGTAGCAATGAGCAGTTCTTC
D: TRBD2; V: TRBV7-8; size: NA; J: TRBJ2-3; CDR3: CASSLIAGGQNTDTQYF; DNA: TGTGCCAGCAGCTTAATAGCGGGGGGGCAAAACACAGATACGCAGTATTTT
D: NA; V: TRBV3-1/TRBV3-2; size: NA; J: TRBJ2-7; CDR3: CASSQDSTETTYEQYF; DNA: TGTGCCAGCAGCCAAGATTCGACAGAAACTACCTACGAGCAGTACTTC
D: NA; V: TRBV21-1; size: NA; J: TRBJ1-2; CDR3: CASRGYKAAIYGYTF; DNA: TGTGCCAGCAGGGGCTATAAGGCCGCTATCTATGGCTACACCTTC
D: TRBD1; V: TRBV6-6; size: NA; J: TRBJ1-5; CDR3: CASSKQGGDQPQHF; DNA: TGTGCCAGCAGCAAACAGGGGGGGGATCAGCCCCAGCATTTT
D: TRBD2; V: TRBV29-1; size: NA; J: TRBJ2-3; CDR3: CSVEGLAGELDTQYF; DNA: TGCAGCGTTGAGGGACTAGCGGGGGAGTTGGATACGCAGTATTTT
D: TRBD2; V: TRBV5-1; size: NA; J: TRBJ2-5; CDR3: CASSTSLAGVLETQYF; DNA: TGCGCCAGCAGCACTTCACTAGCGGGGGTGTTAGAGACCCAGTACTTC
D: TRBD1; V: TRBV5-4; size: NA; J: TRBJ1-2; CDR3: CASSLGPGQGTLLHYGYTF; DNA: TGTGCCAGCAGCTTGGGGCCGGGACAGGGGACGCTTCTCCACTATGGCTACACCTTC
D: TRBD2; V: TRBV19; size: NA; J: TRBJ2-1; CDR3: CASSVNGGAHNEQFF; DNA: TGTGCCAGTAGTGTCAACGGGGGGGCCCACAATGAGCAGTTCTTC
D: TRBD1; V: TRBV11-2; size: NA; J: TRBJ2-5; CDR3: CASSLYGDRGETQYF; DNA: TGTGCCAGCAGCTTATATGGGGACAGGGGAGAGACCCAGTACTTC
D: NA; V: TRBV6-5; size: NA; J: TRBJ1-5; CDR3: CASMFSEGQPQHF; DNA: TGTGCCAGCATGTTTAGCGAGGGTCAGCCCCAGCATTTT
D: NA; V: TRBV5-1; size: NA; J: TRBJ1-4; CDR3: CASSPLSTPRDEKLFF; DNA: TGCGCCAGCAGCCCGCTGTCAACTCCGAGGGATGAAAAACTGTTTTTT
D: NA; V: TRBV2; size: NA; J: TRBJ2-3; CDR3: CASSPQGRDTQYF; DNA: TGTGCCAGCAGTCCCCAGGGTAGAGATACGCAGTATTTT
D: NA; V: TRBV11-2; size: NA; J: TRBJ2-1; CDR3: CASSLDSSYNEQFF; DNA: TGTGCCAGCAGCTTAGACAGCTCCTACAATGAGCAGTTCTTC
D: NA; V: TRBV18; size: NA; J: TRBJ1-1; CDR3: CASSLGLDTEAFF; DNA: TGTGCCAGCTCGTTGGGGCTGGACACTGAAGCTTTCTTT
D: TRBD1; V: TRBV25-1; size: NA; J: TRBJ2-1; CDR3: CASSNQGASRYNEQFF; DNA: TGTGCCAGCAGTAACCAGGGGGCTAGCAGATACAATGAGCAGTTCTTC
D: NA; V: TRBV7-8; size: NA; J: TRBJ2-2; CDR3: CASRWDFNTGELFF; DNA: TGTGCCAGCCGATGGGACTTTAACACCGGGGAGCTGTTTTTT
D: TRBD2; V: TRBV7-6; size: once; J: TRBJ2-1; CDR3: CASSLVAPSGGDYNEQFF; DNA: TGTGCCAGCAGCTTAGTAGCTCCTAGCGGGGGGGACTACAATGAGCAGTTCTTC
D: TRBD2; V: TRBV4-2; size: NA; J: TRBJ2-3; CDR3: CASSRIKSAGGVDTQYF; DNA: TGTGCCAGCAGCCGGATCAAGAGTGCGGGGGGGGTAGATACGCAGTATTTT
D: NA; V: TRBV12-3/TRBV12-4; size: NA; J: TRBJ1-2; CDR3: CASSHRSHGYTF; DNA: TGTGCCAGCAGTCACCGGAGTCATGGCTACACCTTC
D: TRBD1; V: TRBV5-1; size: NA; J: TRBJ1-5; CDR3: CASSLRGGPNQPQHF; DNA: TGCGCCAGCAGCTTGAGAGGGGGCCCCAATCAGCCCCAGCATTTT
D: NA; V: TRBV29-1; size: few; J: TRBJ1-2; CDR3: CSVGQSFYGYTF; DNA: TGCAGCGTTGGACAGTCTTTCTATGGCTACACCTTC
D: TRBD1; V: TRBV5-1; size: NA; J: TRBJ1-2; CDR3: CASRSGDSVPTGYGYTF; DNA: TGCGCCAGCCGGTCGGGGGACAGTGTCCCGACTGGGTATGGCTACACCTTC
D: TRBD1; V: TRBV2; size: NA; J: TRBJ2-3; CDR3: CASSAGQGSTDTQYF; DNA: TGTGCCAGCAGTGCGGGACAGGGAAGCACAGATACGCAGTATTTT
D: TRBD2; V: TRBV7-9; size: NA; J: TRBJ2-1; CDR3: CASSLKAGTSGENEQFF; DNA: TGTGCCAGCAGCTTAAAGGCCGGGACTAGCGGGGAGAATGAGCAGTTCTTC
D: NA; V: TRBV5-1; size: NA; J: TRBJ2-1; CDR3: CASSLGYRGGDEQFF; DNA: TGCGCCAGCAGCTTGGGATACAGGGGAGGCGATGAGCAGTTCTTC
D: NA; V: TRBV6-6; size: NA; J: TRBJ2-1; CDR3: CASMGGSYNEQFF; DNA: TGTGCCAGCATGGGGGGCTCCTACAATGAGCAGTTCTTC
D: NA; V: TRBV19; size: NA; J: TRBJ2-1; CDR3: CASSIRGYNEQFF; DNA: TGTGCCAGTAGTATCAGAGGGTACAATGAGCAGTTCTTC
D: NA; V: TRBV4-1; size: NA; J: TRBJ1-4; CDR3: CASSQAPQGGNEKLFF; DNA: TGCGCCAGCAGCCAAGCCCCCCAGGGTGGTAATGAAAAACTGTTTTTT